What follows is one T cell receptor beta chain and its context. Its antigen is unknown. Sequencing was performed with immunoSEQ multiplex PCR; in TCRdb, only in-frame clones are kept and a portion is missing. The sample has about 18,000 clones; over 70% are singletons. This sample is drawn from a study of somatic mutations in cytotoxic T cells in rheumatoid arthritis. Overall study: Flow cytometry sorted some V beta antibody-stained T-cell populations to nearly 100% purity, V beta1+ cells among them being sequenced for TCRB.

Isolating CD4+ and CD8+ cells involved positive magnetic bead selection on an AutoMACS. Their purity was then checked by flow cytometry. Germline values: CDR1 GTSNPN, CDR2 SVGIG (reference sequence). Trimming took 4 bases from V and 2 from J; bases not matched to a gene: 16. The CDR3 length is 18 residues. Findings and caveats of the study: CD8+ T-cell clonality did not differ significantly between rheumatoid arthritis patients and age-matched healthy controls.

The receptor was isolated from a woman aged 50 to 65 in good health. This chain joins TRBV30 and TRBJ2-3; 9 nucleotides agree with TRBD2. The sequencing input was CD8+ T cells sorted from blood. The CDR3 DNA sequence: TGTGCCTGGAAAGTGGACCCCCTAGCGGGGTCATACACAGATACGCAGTATTTT. Amino acid sequence: CAWKVDPLAGSYTDTQYF.